This T cell receptor beta chain was captured by sequencing in a study of CD8+ T cells in alopecia areata. Whole-study findings and limits: TCRs were shared less clearly across patients than in mice, possibly for HLA-related reasons.

Alopecia areata patients had lesional scalp punch biopsies and peripheral blood taken from them. The germline V gene encodes CDR1 SGHAT and CDR2 FQDESV (reference sequence). This CDR3 comprises 14 residues. V was shortened by 4 bases and J by 4 bases, with 10 bases between the two germline ends. On this clone: Its specificity is not known.

Sequencing relied on a cDNA template that was reverse transcribed from extracted RNA. Clones were read by immunoSEQ multiplex PCR, and TCRdb kept only the in-frame ones, dropping some. The table lists 150,000 or so clones, around 47% of them singletons. The sequence derives from a human donor with alopecia areata. The rearrangement uses TRBV11-1 and TRBJ1-4, with TRBD1 as a possible D gene (5 bases). Sample: CD4+ T cells sorted from blood. The CDR3 here is CASSSGLRNEKLFF. The CDR3 DNA follows: TGTGCCAGCAGCTCGGGACTCCGTAATGAAAAACTGTTTTTT.